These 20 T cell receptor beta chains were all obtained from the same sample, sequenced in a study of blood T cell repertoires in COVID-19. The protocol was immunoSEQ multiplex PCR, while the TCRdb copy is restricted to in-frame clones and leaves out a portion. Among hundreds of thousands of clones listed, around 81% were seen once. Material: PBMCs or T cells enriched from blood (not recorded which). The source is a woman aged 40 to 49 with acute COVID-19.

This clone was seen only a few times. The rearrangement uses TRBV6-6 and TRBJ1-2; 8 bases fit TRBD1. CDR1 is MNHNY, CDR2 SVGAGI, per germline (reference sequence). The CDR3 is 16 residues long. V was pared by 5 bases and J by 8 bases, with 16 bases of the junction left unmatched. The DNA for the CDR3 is TGTGCCAGCAGTCGACAGGGGAAATCGCAATCGTGGGGCTACACCTTC. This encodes CASSRQGKSQSWGYTF.

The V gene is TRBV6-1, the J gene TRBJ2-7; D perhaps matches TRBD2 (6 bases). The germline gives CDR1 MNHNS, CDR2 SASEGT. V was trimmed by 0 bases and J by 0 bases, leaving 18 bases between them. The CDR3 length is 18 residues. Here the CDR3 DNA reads TGTGCCAGCAGTGAAGCGCTGGGGGGACGAAGCAACTCCTACGAGCAGTACTTC. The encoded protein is CASSEALGGRSNSYEQYF.

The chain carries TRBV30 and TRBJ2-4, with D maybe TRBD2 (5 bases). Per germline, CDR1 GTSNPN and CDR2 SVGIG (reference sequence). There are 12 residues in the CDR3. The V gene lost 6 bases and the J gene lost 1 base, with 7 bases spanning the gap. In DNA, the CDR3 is TGTGCCTGCGGGAAGGCCAAAAACATTCAGTACTTC. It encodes CACGKAKNIQYF.

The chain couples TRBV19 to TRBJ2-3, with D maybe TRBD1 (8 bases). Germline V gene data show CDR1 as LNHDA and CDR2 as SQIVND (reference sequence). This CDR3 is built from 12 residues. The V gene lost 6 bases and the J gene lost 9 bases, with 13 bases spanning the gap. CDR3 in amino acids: CASSHRGGTQYF. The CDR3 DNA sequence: TGTGCCAGTAGCCACAGGGGGGGGACGCAGTATTTT.

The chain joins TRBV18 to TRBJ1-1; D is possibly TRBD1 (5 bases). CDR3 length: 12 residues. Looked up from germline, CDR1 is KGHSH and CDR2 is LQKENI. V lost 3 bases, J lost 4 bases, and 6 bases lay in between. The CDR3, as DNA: TGTGCCAGCTCACCTACAGGCACTGAAGCTTTCTTT. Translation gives CASSPTGTEAFF. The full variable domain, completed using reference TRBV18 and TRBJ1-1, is NAGVMQNPRHLVRRRGQEARLRCSPMKGHSHVYWYRQLPEEGLKFMVYLQKENIIDESGMPKERFSAEFPKEGPSILRIQQVVRGDSAAYFCASSPTGTEAFFGQGTRLTVV.

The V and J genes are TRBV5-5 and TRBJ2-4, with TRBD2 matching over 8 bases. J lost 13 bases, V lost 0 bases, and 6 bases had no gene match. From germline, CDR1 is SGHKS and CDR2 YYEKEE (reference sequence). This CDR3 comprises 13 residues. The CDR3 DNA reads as TGTGCCAGCAGCTTGGACCTAGCGGGCCTCCAGTACTTC. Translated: CASSLDLAGLQYF. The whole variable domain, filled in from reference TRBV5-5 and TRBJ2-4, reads DAGVTQSPTHLIKTRGQQVTLRCSPISGHKSVSWYQQVLGQGPQFIFQYYEKEERGRGNFPDRFSARQFPNYSSELNVNALLLGDSALYLCASSLDLAGLQYFGAGTRLSVL.

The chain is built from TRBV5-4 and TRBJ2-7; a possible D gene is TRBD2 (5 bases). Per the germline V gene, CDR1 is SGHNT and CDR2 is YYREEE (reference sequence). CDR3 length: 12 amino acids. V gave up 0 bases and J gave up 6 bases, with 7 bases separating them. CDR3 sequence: CASSLEGSEQYF. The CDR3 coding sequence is TGTGCCAGCAGCTTGGAAGGGAGCGAGCAGTACTTC.

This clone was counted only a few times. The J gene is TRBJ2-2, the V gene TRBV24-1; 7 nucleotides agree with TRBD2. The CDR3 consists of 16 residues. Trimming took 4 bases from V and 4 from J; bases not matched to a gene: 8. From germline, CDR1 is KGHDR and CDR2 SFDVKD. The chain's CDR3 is CATSDPGLPTTGELFF. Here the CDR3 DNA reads TGTGCCACCAGTGACCCGGGACTACCTACCACCGGGGAGCTGTTTTTT.

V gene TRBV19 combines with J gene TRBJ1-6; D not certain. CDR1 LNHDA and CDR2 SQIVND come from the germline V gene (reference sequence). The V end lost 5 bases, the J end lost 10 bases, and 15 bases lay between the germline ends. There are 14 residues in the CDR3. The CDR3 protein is CASSPPPAGSPLHF. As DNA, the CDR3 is TGTGCCAGTAGTCCCCCTCCAGCCGGGTCACCCCTCCACTTT.

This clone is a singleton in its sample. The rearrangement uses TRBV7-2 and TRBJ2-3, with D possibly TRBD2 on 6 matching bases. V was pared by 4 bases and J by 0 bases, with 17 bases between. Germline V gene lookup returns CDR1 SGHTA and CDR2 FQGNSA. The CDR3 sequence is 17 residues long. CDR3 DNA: TGTGCCAGCAGCTCAGACACTAGCCCCCTCAGCACAGATACGCAGTATTTT. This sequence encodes CASSSDTSPLSTDTQYF.

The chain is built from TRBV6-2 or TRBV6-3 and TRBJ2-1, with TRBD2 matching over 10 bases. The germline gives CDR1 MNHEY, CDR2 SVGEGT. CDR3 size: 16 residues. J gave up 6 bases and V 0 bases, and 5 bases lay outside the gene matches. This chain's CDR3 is CASSYSLAGVLNEQFF. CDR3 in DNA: TGTGCCAGCAGTTACTCTCTAGCGGGGGTACTCAATGAGCAGTTCTTC.

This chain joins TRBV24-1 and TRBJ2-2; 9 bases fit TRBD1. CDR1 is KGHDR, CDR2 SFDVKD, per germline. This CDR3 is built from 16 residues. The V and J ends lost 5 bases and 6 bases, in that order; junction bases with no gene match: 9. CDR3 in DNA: TGTGCCACCAGTGGTATAAACAGGGGGCGCGCCGGGGAGCTGTTTTTT. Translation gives CATSGINRGRAGELFF.

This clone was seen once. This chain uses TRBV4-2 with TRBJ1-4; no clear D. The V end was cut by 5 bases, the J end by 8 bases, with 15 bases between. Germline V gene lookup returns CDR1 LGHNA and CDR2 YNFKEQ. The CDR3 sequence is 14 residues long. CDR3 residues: CASSNLPGPEKLFF. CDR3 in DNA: TGTGCCAGCAGCAACCTACCGGGTCCCGAAAAACTGTTTTTT.

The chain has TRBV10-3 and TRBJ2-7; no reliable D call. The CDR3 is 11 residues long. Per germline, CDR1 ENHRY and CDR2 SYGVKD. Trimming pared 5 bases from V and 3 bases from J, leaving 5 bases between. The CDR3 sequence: CAISSVYEQYF. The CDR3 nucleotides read TGTGCCATCAGTTCCGTCTACGAGCAGTACTTC.

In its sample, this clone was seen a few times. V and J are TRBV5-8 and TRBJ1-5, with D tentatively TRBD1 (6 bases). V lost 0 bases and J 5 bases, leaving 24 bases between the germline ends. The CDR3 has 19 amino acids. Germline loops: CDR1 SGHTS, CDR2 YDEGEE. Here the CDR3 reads CASSLGPDRFRGIYQPQHF. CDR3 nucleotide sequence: TGTGCCAGCAGCTTGGGCCCCGACAGATTTAGGGGGATTTATCAGCCCCAGCATTTT. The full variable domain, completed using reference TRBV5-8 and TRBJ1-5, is EAGVTQSPTHLIKTRGQQATLRCSPISGHTSVYWYQQALGLGLQFLLWYDEGEERNRGNFPPRFSGRQFPNYSSELNVNALELEDSALYLCASSLGPDRFRGIYQPQHFGDGTRLSIL.

CDR3 amino acids: CASRSSGQPQHF. The CDR3 coding sequence is TGTGCCAGCAGATCCTCAGGACAGCCCCAGCATTTT. The V gene is TRBV12-1, the J gene TRBJ1-5; the D call of TRBD1 is as the table states it, not checked on the DNA. TRBV12-1 is a pseudogene. The CDR3 loop spans 12 amino acids.

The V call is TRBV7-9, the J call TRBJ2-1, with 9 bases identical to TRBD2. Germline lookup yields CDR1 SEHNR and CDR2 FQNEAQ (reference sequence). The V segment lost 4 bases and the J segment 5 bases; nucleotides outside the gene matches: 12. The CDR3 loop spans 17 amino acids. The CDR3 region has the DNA TGTGCCAGCAGCTATTATGGTCGCGGGGGGGCCGACAATGAGCAGTTCTTC. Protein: CASSYYGRGGADNEQFF.

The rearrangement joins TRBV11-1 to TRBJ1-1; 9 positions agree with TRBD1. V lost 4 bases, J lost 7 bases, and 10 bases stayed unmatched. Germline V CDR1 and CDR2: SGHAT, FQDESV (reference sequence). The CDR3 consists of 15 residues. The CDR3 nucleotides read TGTGCCAGCAGCTCCCGCACAGGGGGCACGAATGAAGCTTTCTTT. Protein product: CASSSRTGGTNEAFF.

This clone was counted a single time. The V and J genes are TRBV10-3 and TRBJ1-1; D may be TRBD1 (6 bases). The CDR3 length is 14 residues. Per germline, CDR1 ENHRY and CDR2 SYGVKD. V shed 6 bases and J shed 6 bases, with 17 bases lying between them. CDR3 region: CAIRPDRPGAEAFF. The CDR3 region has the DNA TGTGCCATCAGGCCAGACAGGCCAGGGGCTGAAGCTTTCTTT.

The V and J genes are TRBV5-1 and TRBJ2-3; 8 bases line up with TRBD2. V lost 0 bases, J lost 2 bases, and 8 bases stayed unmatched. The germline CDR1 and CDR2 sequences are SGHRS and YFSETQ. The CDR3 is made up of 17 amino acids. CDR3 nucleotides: TGCGCCAGCAGCTTGGAGGGCCAGCGGGGGACCACAGATACGCAGTATTTT. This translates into CASSLEGQRGTTDTQYF.